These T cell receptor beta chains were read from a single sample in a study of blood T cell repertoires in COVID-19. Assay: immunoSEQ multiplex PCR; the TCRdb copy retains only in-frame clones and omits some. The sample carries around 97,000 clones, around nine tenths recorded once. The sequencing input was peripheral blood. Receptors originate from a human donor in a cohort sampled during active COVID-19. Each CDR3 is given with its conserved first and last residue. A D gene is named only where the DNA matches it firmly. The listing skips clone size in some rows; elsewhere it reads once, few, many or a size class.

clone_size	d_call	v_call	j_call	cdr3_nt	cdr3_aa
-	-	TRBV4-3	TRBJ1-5	TGCGCCAGCAGCCAAGAATGGTCCACAAATCAGCCCCAGCATTTT	CASSQEWSTNQPQHF
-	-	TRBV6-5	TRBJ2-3	TGTGCCAGCAGTTACGGGACATATCCTAGCACAGATACGCAGTATTTT	CASSYGTYPSTDTQYF
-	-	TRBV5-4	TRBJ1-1	TGTGCCAGCACGACAGACACTGAAGCTTTCTTT	CASTTDTEAFF
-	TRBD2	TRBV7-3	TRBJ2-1	TGTGCCAGCAGCTCTGGGCCTTGGACTAGCGGGATCAATGAGCAGTTCTTC	CASSSGPWTSGINEQFF
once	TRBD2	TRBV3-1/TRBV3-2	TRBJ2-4	TGTGCCAGCAGCCACGGGCTAGCGGGGGGTCTAGCCAAAAACATTCAGTACTTC	CASSHGLAGGLAKNIQYF
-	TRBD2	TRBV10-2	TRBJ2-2	TGCGCCAGCGGTGGACTAGCGGGAGGTCGGACCGGGGAGCTGTTTTTT	CASGGLAGGRTGELFF
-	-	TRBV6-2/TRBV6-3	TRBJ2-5	TGTGCCAGCAGCAACGGGGAGACCCAGTACTTC	CASSNGETQYF
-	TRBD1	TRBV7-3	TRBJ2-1	TGTGCCAGCAGCTTGGGGACAGGAAGATACAATGAGCAGTTCTTC	CASSLGTGRYNEQFF
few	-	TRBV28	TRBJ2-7	TGTGCCAGCAGTCCCACAGGAGTAGGGGGCTCCTACGAGCAGTACTTC	CASSPTGVGGSYEQYF
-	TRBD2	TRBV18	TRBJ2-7	TGTGCCAGCTCACCGAGACTAGCGGGAGTTGGGGAGCAGTACTTC	CASSPRLAGVGEQYF
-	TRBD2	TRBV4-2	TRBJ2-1	TGTGCCAGCAGCTCGAGCGGGGGGGCCGTAAATGAGCAGTTCTTC	CASSSSGGAVNEQFF
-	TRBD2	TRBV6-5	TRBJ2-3	TGTGCCAGCAGGGGACTAGCATTCCGGTCAGATACGCAGTATTTT	CASRGLAFRSDTQYF
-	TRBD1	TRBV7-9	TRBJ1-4	TGTGCCAGCAGCCCCGGGACAGGGAATGAAAAACTGTTTTTT	CASSPGTGNEKLFF
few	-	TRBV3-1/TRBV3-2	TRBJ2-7	TGTGCCAGCAGCCAAGGAGGAGGGGCCTACGAGCAGTACTTC	CASSQGGGAYEQYF
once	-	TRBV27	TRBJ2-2	TGTGCCAGCAGTTTAATTCTTCCAGGGGAGTTGGGGGAGCTGTTTTTT	CASSLILPGELGELFF
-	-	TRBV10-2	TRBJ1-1	TGCGCCGCGGCGAGGATGAACACTGAAGCTTTCTTT	CAAARMNTEAFF
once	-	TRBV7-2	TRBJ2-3	TGTGCCAGCAGCTTAGAGACTATAGATACGCAGTATTTT	CASSLETIDTQYF
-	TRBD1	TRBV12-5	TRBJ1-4	TGTGCTAGTGGTTTGGTGGACAGGGACGGAGAAAAACTGTTTTTT	CASGLVDRDGEKLFF
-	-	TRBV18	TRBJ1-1	TGTGCCAGCTCACCACCACAGGGCCAATCAGCTTTCTTT	CASSPPQGQSAFF
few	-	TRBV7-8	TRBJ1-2	TGTGCCAGTGCAAGGAGGATGGGGTATGGCTACACCTTC	CASARRMGYGYTF
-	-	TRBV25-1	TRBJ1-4	TGTGCCAGCAGTCCTCCGGGGACTAATGAAAAACTGTTTTTT	CASSPPGTNEKLFF
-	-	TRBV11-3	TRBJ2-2	TGTGCCAGCAGCTTAACGTCAGGGGAGAACGGGGAGCTGTTTTTT	CASSLTSGENGELFF
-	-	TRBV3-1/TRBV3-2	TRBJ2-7	TGTGCCAGCAGCCAAGTCTCAGGGCTCACCTACGAGCAGTACTTC	CASSQVSGLTYEQYF
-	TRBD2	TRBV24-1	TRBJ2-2	TGTGCCACCGGGACGGGACTAGCGGCGAACACCGGGGAGCTGTTTTTT	CATGTGLAANTGELFF
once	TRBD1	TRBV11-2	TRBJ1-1	TGTGCCAGCAGCTCCCTGACAGGGAGGAACACTGAAGCTTTCTTT	CASSSLTGRNTEAFF
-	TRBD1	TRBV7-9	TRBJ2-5	TGTGCCAGCAGCTTAGCGAAGACAGGGGGAGGTGAGGAGACCCAGTACTTC	CASSLAKTGGGEETQYF
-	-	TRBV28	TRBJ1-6	TGTGCCAGCAGTTATACCGGGGGGAACAATTCACCCCTCCACTTT	CASSYTGGNNSPLHF
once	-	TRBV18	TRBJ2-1	TGTGCCAGCTCACCTCAACCCCCCACGGAGGTTACCTACAATGAGCAGTTCTTC	CASSPQPPTEVTYNEQFF
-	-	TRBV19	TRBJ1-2	TGTGCCAGTAGTATAGTAACTAACTATGGCTACACCTTC	CASSIVTNYGYTF
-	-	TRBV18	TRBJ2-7	TGTGCCAGCTCACTGGAACTAGAGCAGTACTTC	CASSLELEQYF
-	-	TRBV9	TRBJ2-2	TGTGCCAGCAGCGGAGCCCGATTAATCAGGGTAACCGGGGAGCTGTTTTTT	CASSGARLIRVTGELFF
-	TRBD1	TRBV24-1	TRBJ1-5	TGTGCCACCGGGGGACAGTTCAATCAGCCCCAGCATTTT	CATGGQFNQPQHF
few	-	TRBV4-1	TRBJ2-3	TGCGCCAGCAGCCTACGGGGGGACACGGATACGCAGTATTTT	CASSLRGDTDTQYF
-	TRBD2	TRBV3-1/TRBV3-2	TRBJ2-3	TGTGCCAGCAGCCAAGATTTGGGGGGGACTAGCACAGATACGCAGTATTTT	CASSQDLGGTSTDTQYF
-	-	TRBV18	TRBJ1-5	TGTGCCAGCTCACCACTGCCAGGGGTTTTTTTTGAGGAGCATTTT	CASSPLPGVFFEEHF
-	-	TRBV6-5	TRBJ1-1	TGTGCCAGCATCCCGACTGTCCCGAGGACTGAAGCTTTCTTT	CASIPTVPRTEAFF
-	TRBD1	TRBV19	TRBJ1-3	TGTGCCAGCGTCCGGACAGGGGGTGGAAACACCATATATTTT	CASVRTGGGNTIYF
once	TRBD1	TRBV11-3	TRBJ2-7	TGTGCCAGCAGCTCCGCCCCGGGACAGGCCTACGAGCAGTACTTC	CASSSAPGQAYEQYF
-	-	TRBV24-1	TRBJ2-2	TGTGCCACCAGTGATTCGACAGGTTACACCGGGGAGCTGTTTTTT	CATSDSTGYTGELFF
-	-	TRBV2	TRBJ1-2	TGTGCCAGCGGTGATGCGGGTAGGAATGGCTACACCTTC	CASGDAGRNGYTF
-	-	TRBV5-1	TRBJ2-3	TGCGCCAGCAGCTTGGCCAACGGGGCGGGGGCAACAGATACGCAGTATTTT	CASSLANGAGATDTQYF
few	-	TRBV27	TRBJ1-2	TGTGCCAGCAGTTTGGGAGGTCACTATGGCTACACCTTC	CASSLGGHYGYTF
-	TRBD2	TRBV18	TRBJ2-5	TGTGCCAGCTCACCGGCCGGGACTAGCGGGGGGGTCCAAGAGACCCAGTACTTC	CASSPAGTSGGVQETQYF
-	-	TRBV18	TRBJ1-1	TGTGCCAGCTCACCAGCAGGGCAGAACACTGAAGCTTTCTTT	CASSPAGQNTEAFF
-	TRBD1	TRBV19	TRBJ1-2	TGTGCCAGTAGTGCCGGGACAGCGAGTATGAAGGGCTACACCTTC	CASSAGTASMKGYTF
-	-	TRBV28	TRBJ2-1	TGTGCCAGCACCCCAGGGGAGGGAATTTACAATGAGCAGTTCTTC	CASTPGEGIYNEQFF
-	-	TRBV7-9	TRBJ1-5	TGTGCCAGCAGCTCAAGTACGGGGGGTGGATGGCAGCCCCAGCATTTT	CASSSSTGGGWQPQHF
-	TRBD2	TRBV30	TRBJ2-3	TGTGCCTGGATTAGCGGGAGGAGGACAGATACGCAGTATTTT	CAWISGRRTDTQYF
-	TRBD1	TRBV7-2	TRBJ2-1	TGTGCCAGCAGCTTGGACAGGGTGGCTGAGCAGTTCTTC	CASSLDRVAEQFF
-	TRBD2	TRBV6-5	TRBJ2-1	TGTGCCAGTAGCGGGGGGGTGAATGAGCAGTTCTTC	CASSGGVNEQFF